The next 2 T cell receptor beta chains were all read from a single sample in a study of radiotherapy plus CTLA-4 blockade in lung cancer. The table came from immunoSEQ multiplex PCR; TCRdb's copy has only in-frame clones and leaves some out. Of approximately 60,000 clones detected, about 72% appear once; the ten largest clones hold 4% to 5.5%. The sample in question was peripheral blood, obtained from a patient treated with radiotherapy plus ipilimumab. Receptors originate from a human donor with non-small cell lung cancer who had a complete response to radiotherapy plus ipilimumab.

The V call is TRBV7-9, the J call TRBJ1-2; 9 positions agree with TRBD1. Germline V gene data show CDR1 as SEHNR and CDR2 as FQNEAQ (reference sequence). J was trimmed by 4 bases and V by 1 base; bases with no gene match: 7. The CDR3 runs to 16 residues. CDR3 in DNA: TGTGCCAGCAGCTTAGACAAACAGGGGGCTCTCTATGGCTACACCTTC. Translation gives CASSLDKQGALYGYTF.

In its sample, this clone was seen a few times. The V and J genes are TRBV19 and TRBJ1-4; tentative D call: TRBD1 (6 bases). Germline CDR1 and CDR2: LNHDA and SQIVND (reference sequence). V lost 9 bases to trimming and J lost 8 bases, with 16 bases between them. The CDR3 sequence is 13 residues long. The CDR3 nucleotides read TGTGCCAGCAAGCGGGGGGCGCGGGAAAAACTGTTTTTT. This encodes CASKRGAREKLFF.